In its sample, the clone carrying this T cell receptor beta chain was seen once. These data originate in a study of CD8+ T cells in alopecia areata. The wider study: Severity of treated patients was scored by affected scalp percentage.

Trimming cost V 3 bases and J 1 base, with 6 bases left between them. CDR3 size: 12 residues. CDR1 and CDR2 from the germline V gene are GTSNPN and SVGIG (reference sequence). Treatment noted: oral pan-JAK inhibitor, 5-10 mg twice daily. In alopecia areata patients, both lesional scalp punch biopsies and peripheral blood were collected. As the sequencing template, cDNA was produced by extracting RNA and reverse transcribing it. The protocol was immunoSEQ multiplex PCR, while the TCRdb copy is restricted to in-frame clones and leaves out a portion. This table holds 150,000 to 250,000 clones, approximately 56% found once.

The source was CD4+ T cells sorted from blood, collected at week 4, from a patient treated with tofacitinib. The chain links TRBV30 to TRBJ2-5, with D uncertain. The sequence derives from a human donor with alopecia areata. The CDR3 reads CAWSLSQETQYF. The CDR3 nucleotides read TGTGCCTGGAGCCTCAGCCAAGAGACCCAGTACTTC.